The clone carrying this T cell receptor (beta chain) has just one count. What it recognizes is unknown. TCRdb's copy holds only in-frame clones and misses some; the assay was immunoSEQ multiplex PCR. The table shows 500,000 to 700,000 clones, with 85% to 95% occurring only once. Germline CDR1 is SGHAT and CDR2 is FQNNGV. With 1 base removed from V and 2 bases from J, the gap between germline ends came to 10 bases. This CDR3 comprises 15 residues. Naive CD8 populations comprised CD45RO-negative cells positively selected for CCR7, excluding terminally differentiated effector memory CD45RA+ cells. HIV-negative, healthy adults without recent acute infections or vaccinations were the donors. This sample was taken from a study of shared clonotypes between healthy human individuals. The overall study: CD4 naive cells filled three plates per donor, CD4 memory three, CD8 naive two and CD8 memory one. Study-wide results and caveats: Depth was large, yet rarefaction showed that sorted-subset sequencing was incomplete. For naive CD4 cells, roughly 5% of clonotypes were shared across a few donors.

The source material was naive CD8+ T cells sorted from blood. The source is a woman aged 25 to 39 in good health. The chain has TRBV11-2 and TRBJ2-3; tentatively, D is TRBD2 (5 bases). The CDR3 sequence is CASSLAAGDTDTQYF. CDR3 nucleotides: TGTGCCAGCAGCTTAGCGGCGGGTGACACAGATACGCAGTATTTT.